The 22 T cell receptor beta chains reported below all come from one sample, sequenced in a study of blood T cell repertoires in COVID-19. Repertoires were generated with immunoSEQ multiplex PCR, while TCRdb's copy carries only in-frame clones and drops some. The sample lists 300,000 or so clones; 70% to 90% were seen once. Sequenced: peripheral blood. The receptor source for this set is a man between 65 and 85 years old with acute or convalescent COVID-19.

The chain uses TRBV6-6 and TRBJ2-7; perhaps TRBD1 as D (6 bases). This CDR3 comprises 13 residues. CDR1 is MNHNY and CDR2 is SVGAGI in the germline V gene (reference sequence). Trimming took off 6 bases at V and 5 bases at J, with 14 bases between the two ends. The CDR3 bases are TGTGCCAGCAGCCCCCTACAGGGTAACGAGCAGTACTTC. Encoded protein: CASSPLQGNEQYF.

The V gene is TRBV19, the J gene TRBJ1-2; tentative D call: TRBD1 (6 bases). Germline assignment: CDR1 LNHDA and CDR2 SQIVND (reference sequence). Trimming removed 7 bases from V and 0 bases from J, with 12 bases in between. This CDR3 comprises 14 residues. CDR3 sequence: CASKGRTANYGYTF. The CDR3 bases are TGTGCCAGTAAAGGACGGACAGCTAACTATGGCTACACCTTC.

The V and J genes are TRBV5-4 and TRBJ2-2, with TRBD2 identical over 8 bases. Germline V CDR1 and CDR2: SGHNT, YYREEE (reference sequence). Trimming at V came to 5 bases and at J to 3 bases, leaving 9 bases not matched to a gene. The CDR3 has 16 residues. CDR3 loop: CASSPGTRGYTGELFF. In DNA, the CDR3 is TGTGCCAGCAGTCCCGGGACTAGAGGGTACACCGGGGAGCTGTTTTTT. The complete variable domain, with remaining parts taken from reference TRBV5-4 and TRBJ2-2, reads ETGVTQSPTHLIKTRGQQVTLRCSSQSGHNTVSWYQQALGQGPQFIFQYYREEENGRGNFPPRFSGLQFPNYSSELNVNALELDDSALYLCASSPGTRGYTGELFFGEGSRLTVL.

The chain joins TRBV28 to TRBJ2-7; D perhaps matches TRBD2 (5 bases). V gave up 2 bases and J gave up 0 bases, with 8 bases separating them. Germline V gene data show CDR1 as MDHEN and CDR2 as SYDVKM. The CDR3 spans 14 residues. CDR3 DNA sequence: TGTGCCAGCAGTTTAACCGGGGACTCCTACGAGCAGTACTTC. Residues: CASSLTGDSYEQYF.

This chain uses TRBV11-3 with TRBJ1-5; no clear D gene. Trimming pared 3 bases from V and 2 bases from J, leaving 11 bases between. The CDR3 has 15 residues. In germline, CDR1 is SGHNT, CDR2 YENEEA. The CDR3 coding sequence is TGTGCCAGCAGCTTGTTCGAAGAGGGCAATCAGCCCCAGCATTTT. Protein product: CASSLFEEGNQPQHF.

The chain employs TRBV30 and TRBJ2-4; tentatively, D is TRBD2 (5 bases). V was trimmed by 3 bases and J by 2 bases, leaving 14 bases between them. This CDR3 is built from 15 residues. The V gene's germline CDR1 is GTSNPN and CDR2 SVGIG (reference sequence). CDR3 DNA: TGTGCCTGGAGGATTACGGGGTCATCCAAAAACATTCAGTACTTC. It is translated as CAWRITGSSKNIQYF.

This clone was recorded once. The chain is built from TRBV7-9 and TRBJ2-7, with 8 nucleotides matching TRBD1. The CDR3 is 16 amino acids. Germline V gene sequence: CDR1 SEHNR, CDR2 FQNEAQ (reference sequence). V shed 5 bases and J 4 bases; nucleotides not matched to a gene: 13. The CDR3 bases are TGTGCCAGCAGCCGAACAGGGACAGGCGGATGGTACGAGCAGTACTTC. Translated, it gives CASSRTGTGGWYEQYF.

Only a few counts were recorded for this clone. The rearrangement joins TRBV12-3 or TRBV12-4 to TRBJ2-1, with TRBD2 matching 11 bases. The CDR3 is made up of 13 amino acids. Losses at the gene ends were 8 bases for V and 9 bases for J; bases not matched to a gene: 6. The CDR3 DNA sequence: TGTGCCAGCCGGCTAGCGGGAGGTTTTGAGCAGTTCTTC. Translated, it gives CASRLAGGFEQFF.

V usage is TRBV29-1 and J usage is TRBJ2-1; TRBD2 matches at 8 bases. This CDR3 region has 16 residues. Germline loops: CDR1 SQVTM, CDR2 ANQGSEA. V was pared by 4 bases and J by 1 base, with 9 bases of the junction left unmatched. CDR3 in DNA: TGCAGCGTTGTTTTCGGGACTAGTGGTTCCTACAATGAGCAGTTCTTC. This encodes CSVVFGTSGSYNEQFF.

This clone was recorded once. CDR3 DNA sequence: TGTGCCACCAGTGATTTCGGGGGGCTGGGTACAGATACGCAGTATTTT. It yields the protein CATSDFGGLGTDTQYF. The chain uses TRBV24-1 and TRBJ2-3, with D perhaps TRBD2 (7 bases). The V gene lost 1 base and the J gene lost 3 bases, with 13 bases spanning the gap. Looked up from germline, CDR1 is KGHDR and CDR2 is SFDVKD. The CDR3 loop spans 16 amino acids.

The chain has TRBV29-1 and TRBJ2-7, with D possibly being TRBD2 (7 bases). The V gene lost 5 bases and the J gene lost 2 bases, with 19 bases spanning the gap. CDR1 SQVTM and CDR2 ANQGSEA come from the germline V gene. The CDR3 totals 15 residues. In DNA, the CDR3 is TGCAGCGTTAGGGTCGTTGCGGGGGCCGCCTACGAGCAGTACTTC. Protein: CSVRVVAGAAYEQYF.

The chain combines TRBV5-1 with TRBJ2-3; a possible D gene is TRBD2 (5 bases). The CDR3 has 15 amino acids. CDR1 is SGHRS and CDR2 is YFSETQ in the germline V gene. Trimming stripped 2 bases from V and 5 bases from J, with 15 bases between. In DNA form, the CDR3 reads TGCGCCAGCAGCTTCGGACTGCCGGCTGTAGATACGCAGTATTTT. This codes for CASSFGLPAVDTQYF.

This clone was found a few times. The chain carries TRBV9 and TRBJ2-6; 7 nucleotides match TRBD1. CDR1 and CDR2 from the germline V gene are SGDLS and YYNGEE. The CDR3 consists of 20 residues. Germline trimming cut 3 bases from V and 0 bases from J; bases unmatched to any gene: 15. As DNA, the CDR3 is TGTGCCAGCAGCGCAAACACTGACAGGGACCTTATCTCTGGGGCCAACGTCCTGACTTTC. It specifies CASSANTDRDLISGANVLTF. Full variable domain (missing parts from reference TRBV9 and TRBJ2-6): DSGVTQTPKHLITATGQRVTLRCSPRSGDLSVYWYQQSLDQGLQFLIQYYNGEERAKGNILERFSAQQFPDLHSELNLSSLELGDSALYFCASSANTDRDLISGANVLTFGAGSRLTVL.

This sequence joins TRBV2 and TRBJ2-1; 8 nucleotides match TRBD2. Losses at the gene ends were 0 bases for V and 5 bases for J; bases not matched to a gene: 3. Germline lookup yields CDR1 SNHLY and CDR2 FYNNEI. The CDR3 covers 15 residues. CDR3 sequence reads: CASSEALAGDNEQFF. The DNA of the CDR3 is TGTGCCAGCAGTGAAGCGCTAGCGGGTGACAATGAGCAGTTCTTC.

The V and J genes are TRBV28 and TRBJ1-2; D might be TRBD1 (5 bases). Germline V gene lookup returns CDR1 MDHEN and CDR2 SYDVKM. Trimming took off 3 bases at V and 4 bases at J, with 15 bases between the two ends. This CDR3 has 15 amino acids. CDR3 sequence reads: CASSFLQGPSYGYTF. In DNA form, the CDR3 reads TGTGCCAGCAGTTTCTTGCAGGGCCCTAGCTATGGCTACACCTTC.

The chain combines TRBV7-9 with TRBJ2-2, with no clear D. The CDR3 is 11 residues long. V lost 11 bases and J 4 bases, leaving 8 bases between the germline ends. From germline, CDR1 is SEHNR and CDR2 FQNEAQ (reference sequence). The CDR3 region has the DNA TGTGCCCCGGTCGGCACCGGGGAGCTGTTTTTT. This translates into CAPVGTGELFF.

The chain joins TRBV5-1 to TRBJ2-7; D gene ambiguous. CDR1 is SGHRS and CDR2 is YFSETQ in the germline V gene. V was pared by 1 base and J by 1 base, with 12 bases between. CDR3 length equals 15 residues. CDR3 protein: CASSLSTRSSYEQYF. CDR3 DNA sequence: TGCGCCAGCAGCTTGAGCACGCGTTCGTCCTACGAGCAGTACTTC.

V and J are TRBV19 and TRBJ2-1; no firm D call. Germline-derived CDR1 and CDR2 are LNHDA and SQIVND (reference sequence). CDR3 size: 13 residues. Trimming took 4 bases from V and 5 from J, leaving 9 bases between them. CDR3 in DNA: TGTGCCAGTAGTAATGAGCAACACAATGAGCAGTTCTTC. This translates into CASSNEQHNEQFF.

J is TRBJ2-5 and V is TRBV19; a weak D match, TRBD1 (5 bases). The germline V gene encodes CDR1 LNHDA and CDR2 SQIVND (reference sequence). The CDR3 is made up of 13 amino acids. The ends were cut back, 3 bases at V and 5 bases at J, with 10 bases in the middle. CDR3 nucleotides: TGTGCCAGTAGTATCCAGGGTTGGGAGACCCAGTACTTC. Its protein is CASSIQGWETQYF.

The genes are TRBV12-3 or TRBV12-4 and TRBJ2-2; a possible D gene is TRBD1 (6 bases). V was trimmed by 7 bases and J by 6 bases, leaving 9 bases between them. This CDR3 comprises 12 residues. CDR3 nucleotides: TGTGCCAGCAATACAGGGTCCGGGGAGCTGTTTTTT. It specifies CASNTGSGELFF.

This sequence joins TRBV5-1 and TRBJ1-2; maybe TRBD1 (6 bases). Trimming left V 4 bases short and J 3 bases short, with 19 bases between. Germline CDR1 is SGHRS and CDR2 is YFSETQ. The CDR3 runs 16 residues. The CDR3 DNA sequence: TGCGCCAGCAGCCAAAAGACAGGAGGTAACGACTATGGCTACACCTTC. This sequence encodes CASSQKTGGNDYGYTF.

Here the CDR3 reads CASRLDRDTEAFF. CDR3 in DNA: TGTGCCAGCAGGTTGGACAGGGACACTGAAGCTTTCTTT. This chain uses TRBV6-5 with TRBJ1-1, with 8 bases aligning to TRBD1. V lost 6 bases and J lost 3; bases outside the gene matches: 3. The CDR3 contains 13 residues. Germline V gene sequence: CDR1 MNHEY, CDR2 SVGAGI.